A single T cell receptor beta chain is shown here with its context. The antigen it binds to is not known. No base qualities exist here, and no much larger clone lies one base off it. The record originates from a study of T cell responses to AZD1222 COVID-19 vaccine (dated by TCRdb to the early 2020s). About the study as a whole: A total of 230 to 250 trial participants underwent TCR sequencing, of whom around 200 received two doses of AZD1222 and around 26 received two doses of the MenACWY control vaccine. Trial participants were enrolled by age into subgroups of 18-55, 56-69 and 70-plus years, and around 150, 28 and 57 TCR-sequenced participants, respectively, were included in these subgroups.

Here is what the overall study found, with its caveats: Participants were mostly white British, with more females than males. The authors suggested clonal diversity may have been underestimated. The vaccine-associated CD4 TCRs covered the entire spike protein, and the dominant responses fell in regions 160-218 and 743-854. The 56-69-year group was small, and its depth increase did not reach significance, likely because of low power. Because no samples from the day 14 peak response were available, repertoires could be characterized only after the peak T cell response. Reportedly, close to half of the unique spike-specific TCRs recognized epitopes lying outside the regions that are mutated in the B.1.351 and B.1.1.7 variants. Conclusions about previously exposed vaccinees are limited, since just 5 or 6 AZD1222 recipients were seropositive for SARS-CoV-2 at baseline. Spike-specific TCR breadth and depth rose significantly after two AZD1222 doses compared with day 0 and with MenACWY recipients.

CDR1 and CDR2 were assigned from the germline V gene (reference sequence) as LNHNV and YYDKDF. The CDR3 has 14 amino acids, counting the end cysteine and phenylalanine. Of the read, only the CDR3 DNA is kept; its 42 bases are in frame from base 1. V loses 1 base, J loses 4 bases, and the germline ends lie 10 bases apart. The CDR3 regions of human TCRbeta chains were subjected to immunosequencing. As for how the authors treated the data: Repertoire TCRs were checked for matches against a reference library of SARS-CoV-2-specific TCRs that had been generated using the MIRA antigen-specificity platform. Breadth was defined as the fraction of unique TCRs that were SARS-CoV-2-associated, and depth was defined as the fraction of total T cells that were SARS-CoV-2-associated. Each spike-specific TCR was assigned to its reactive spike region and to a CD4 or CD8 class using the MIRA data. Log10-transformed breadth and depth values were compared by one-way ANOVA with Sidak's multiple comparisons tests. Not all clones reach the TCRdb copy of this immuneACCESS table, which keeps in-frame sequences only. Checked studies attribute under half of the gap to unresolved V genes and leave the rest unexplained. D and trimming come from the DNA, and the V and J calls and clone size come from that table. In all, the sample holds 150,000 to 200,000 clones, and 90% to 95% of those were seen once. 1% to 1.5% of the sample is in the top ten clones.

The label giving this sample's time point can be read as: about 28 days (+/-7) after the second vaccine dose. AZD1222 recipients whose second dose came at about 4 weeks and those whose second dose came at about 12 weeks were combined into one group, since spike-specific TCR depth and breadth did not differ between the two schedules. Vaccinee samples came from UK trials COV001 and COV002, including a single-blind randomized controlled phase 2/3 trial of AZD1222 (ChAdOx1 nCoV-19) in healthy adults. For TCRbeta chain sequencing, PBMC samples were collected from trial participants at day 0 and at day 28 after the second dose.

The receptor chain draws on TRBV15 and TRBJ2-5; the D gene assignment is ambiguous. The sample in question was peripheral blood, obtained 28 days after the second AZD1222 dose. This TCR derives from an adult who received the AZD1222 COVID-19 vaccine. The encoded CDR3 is CATSRATKLETQYF. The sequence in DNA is TGTGCCACCAGCAGAGCGACGAAACTAGAGACCCAGTACTTC.